This T cell receptor (beta chain) was obtained from a study of T-cell reconstitution after alpha-beta-depleted transplantation in children. During its preparation, the TCRbeta library received unique molecular identifiers. TCRdb reprocessed the PCR reads with MiXCR, giving one entry per CDR3 protein. Here the sample spans roughly 790,000 distinct CDR3 sequences, 15% to 20% being singletons. Germline assignment: CDR1 SGHTA and CDR2 FQGTGA. This CDR3 has 13 amino acids. With 1 base clipped from V and 10 bases from J, the junction kept 3 bases outside the gene matches. As concerns this clonotype: Antigen: not known.

Findings and caveats of the study: Most T-cell counts and diversity one year after the transplant came from T cells that were newly produced.

The chain combines TRBV7-3 with TRBJ2-1; TRBD2 agrees at 8 bases. The starting material was PBMCs, mostly from graft donor cells, obtained 360 days after TCRalphabeta/CD19-depleted stem cell transplant. The sequence came from a male patient younger than 18 who had a stem cell transplant for acute lymphoblastic leukemia, so the T cells may come from the graft donor. Written as DNA, the CDR3 is TGTGCCAGCAGCTTAATTTTAGCGGGAGAGCAGTTCTTC. Protein: CASSLILAGEQFF.